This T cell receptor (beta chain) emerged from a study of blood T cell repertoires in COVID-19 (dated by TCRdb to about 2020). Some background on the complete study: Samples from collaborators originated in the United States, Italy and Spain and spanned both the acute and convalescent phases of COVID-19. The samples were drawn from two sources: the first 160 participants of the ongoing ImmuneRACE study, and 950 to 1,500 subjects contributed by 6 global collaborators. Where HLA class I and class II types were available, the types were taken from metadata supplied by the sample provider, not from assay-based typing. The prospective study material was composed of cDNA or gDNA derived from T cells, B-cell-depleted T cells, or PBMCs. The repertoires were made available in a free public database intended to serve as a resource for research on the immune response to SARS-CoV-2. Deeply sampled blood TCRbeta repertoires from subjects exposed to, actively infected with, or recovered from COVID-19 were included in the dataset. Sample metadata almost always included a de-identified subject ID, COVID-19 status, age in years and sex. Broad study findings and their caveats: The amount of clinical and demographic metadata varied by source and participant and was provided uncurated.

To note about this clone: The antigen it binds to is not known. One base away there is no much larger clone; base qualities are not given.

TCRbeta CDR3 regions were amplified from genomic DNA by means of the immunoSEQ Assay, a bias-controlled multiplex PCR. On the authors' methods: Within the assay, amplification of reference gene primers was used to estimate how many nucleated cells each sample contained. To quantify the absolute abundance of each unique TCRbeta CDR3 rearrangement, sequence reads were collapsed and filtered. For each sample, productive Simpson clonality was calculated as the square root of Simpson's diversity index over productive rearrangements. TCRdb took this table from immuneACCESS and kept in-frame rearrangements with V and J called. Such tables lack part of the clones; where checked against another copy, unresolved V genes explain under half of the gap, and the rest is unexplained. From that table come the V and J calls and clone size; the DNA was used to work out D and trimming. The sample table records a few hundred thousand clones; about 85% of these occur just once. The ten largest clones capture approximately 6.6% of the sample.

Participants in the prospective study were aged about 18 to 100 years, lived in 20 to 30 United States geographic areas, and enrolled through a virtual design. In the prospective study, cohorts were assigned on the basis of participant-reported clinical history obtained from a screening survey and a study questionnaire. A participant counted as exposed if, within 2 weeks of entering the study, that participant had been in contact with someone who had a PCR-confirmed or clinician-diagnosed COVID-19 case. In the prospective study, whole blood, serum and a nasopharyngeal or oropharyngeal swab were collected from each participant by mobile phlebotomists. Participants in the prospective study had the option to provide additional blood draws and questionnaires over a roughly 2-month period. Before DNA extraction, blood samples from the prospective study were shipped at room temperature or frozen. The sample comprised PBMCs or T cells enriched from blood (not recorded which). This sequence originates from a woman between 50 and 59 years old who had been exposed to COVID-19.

The CDR3 in this case is CASSSLGQGEMNEQFF. The nucleotide sequence reads TGTGCCAGTAGTTCCTTGGGACAGGGAGAAATGAATGAGCAGTTCTTC. The chain employs TRBV19 and TRBJ2-1; 9 bases in the junction line up with TRBD1. CDR1 and CDR2 (LNHDA, SQIVND) derive from the germline V gene (reference sequence). The CDR3 starts with the cysteine, ends with the phenylalanine, and has 16 residues. Only the CDR3 portion is preserved as DNA: 48 bases, with reading frame beginning at the first base. V lost 5 bases and J lost 7 bases, and the count of bases not matched to a germline gene is 12.